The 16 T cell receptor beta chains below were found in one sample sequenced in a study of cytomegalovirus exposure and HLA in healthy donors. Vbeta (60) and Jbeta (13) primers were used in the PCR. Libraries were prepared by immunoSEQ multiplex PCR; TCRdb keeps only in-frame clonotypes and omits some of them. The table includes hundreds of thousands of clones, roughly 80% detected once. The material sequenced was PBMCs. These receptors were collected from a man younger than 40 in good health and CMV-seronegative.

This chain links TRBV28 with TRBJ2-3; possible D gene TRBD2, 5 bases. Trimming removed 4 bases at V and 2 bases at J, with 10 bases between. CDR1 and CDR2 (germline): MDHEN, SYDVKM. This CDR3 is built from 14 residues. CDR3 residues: CASSSSGDTDTQYF. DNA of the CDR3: TGTGCCAGCAGTTCCTCCGGGGACACAGATACGCAGTATTTT.

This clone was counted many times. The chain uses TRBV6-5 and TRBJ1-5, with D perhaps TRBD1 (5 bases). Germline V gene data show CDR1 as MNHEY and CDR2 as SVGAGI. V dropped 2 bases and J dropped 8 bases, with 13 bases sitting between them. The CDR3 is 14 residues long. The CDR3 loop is CASSYTGGGKPQHF. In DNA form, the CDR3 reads TGTGCCAGCAGTTACACGGGGGGTGGGAAGCCCCAGCATTTT.

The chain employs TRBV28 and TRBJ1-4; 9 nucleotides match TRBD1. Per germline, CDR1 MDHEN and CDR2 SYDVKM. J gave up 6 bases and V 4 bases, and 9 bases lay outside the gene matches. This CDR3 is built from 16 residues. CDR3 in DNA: TGTGCCAGCAGTTCAATCTGGACAGGGGCTGATGAAAAACTGTTTTTT. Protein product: CASSSIWTGADEKLFF.

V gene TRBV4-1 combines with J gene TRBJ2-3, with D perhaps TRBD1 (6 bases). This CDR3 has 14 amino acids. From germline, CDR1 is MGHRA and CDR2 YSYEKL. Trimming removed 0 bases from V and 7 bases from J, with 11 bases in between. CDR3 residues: CASSQDKGVNTQYF. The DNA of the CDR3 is TGCGCCAGCAGCCAAGATAAGGGGGTGAATACGCAGTATTTT.

The CDR3 loop is CASSPGGQGLEETQYF. CDR3 DNA sequence: TGTGCCAGCAGCCCGGGAGGACAGGGGTTGGAAGAGACCCAGTACTTC. The J gene is TRBJ2-5, the V gene TRBV28, with 9 positions matching TRBD1. Germline CDR1 MDHEN, CDR2 SYDVKM. Trimming cost V 6 bases and J 3 bases; bases outside gene matches: 11. CDR3 length: 16 amino acids.

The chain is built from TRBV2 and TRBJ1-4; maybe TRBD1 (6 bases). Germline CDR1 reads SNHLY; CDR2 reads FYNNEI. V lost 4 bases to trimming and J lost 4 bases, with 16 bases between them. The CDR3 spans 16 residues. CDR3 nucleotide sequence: TGTGCCAGCAGTGCTGGGGCAGGGGCTCTTAATGAAAAACTGTTTTTT. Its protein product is CASSAGAGALNEKLFF. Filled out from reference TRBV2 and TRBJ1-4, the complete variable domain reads EPEVTQTPSHQVTQMGQEVILRCVPISNHLYFYWYRQILGQKVEFLVSFYNNEISEKSEIFDDQFSVERPDGSNFTLKIRSTKLEDSAMYFCASSAGAGALNEKLFFGSGTQLSVL.

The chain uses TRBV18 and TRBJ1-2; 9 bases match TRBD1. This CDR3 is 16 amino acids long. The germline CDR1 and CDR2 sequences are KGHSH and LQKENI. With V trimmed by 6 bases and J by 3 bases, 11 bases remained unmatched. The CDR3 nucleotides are TGTGCCAGCTCGTACTCTCACAGGGGGCTGGACTATGGCTACACCTTC. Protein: CASSYSHRGLDYGYTF.

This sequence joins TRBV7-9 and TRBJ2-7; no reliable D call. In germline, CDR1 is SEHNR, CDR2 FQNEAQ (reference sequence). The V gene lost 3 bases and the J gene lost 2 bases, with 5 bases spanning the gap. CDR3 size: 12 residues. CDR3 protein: CASSFQTYEQYF. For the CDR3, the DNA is TGTGCCAGCAGCTTTCAAACCTACGAGCAGTACTTC.

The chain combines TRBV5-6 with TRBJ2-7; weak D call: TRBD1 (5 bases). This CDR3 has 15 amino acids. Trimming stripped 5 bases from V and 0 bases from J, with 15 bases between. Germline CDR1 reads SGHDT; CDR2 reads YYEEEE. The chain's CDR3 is CASRFFDSRSYEQYF. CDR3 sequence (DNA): TGTGCCAGCAGGTTCTTCGACAGCCGCTCCTACGAGCAGTACTTC.

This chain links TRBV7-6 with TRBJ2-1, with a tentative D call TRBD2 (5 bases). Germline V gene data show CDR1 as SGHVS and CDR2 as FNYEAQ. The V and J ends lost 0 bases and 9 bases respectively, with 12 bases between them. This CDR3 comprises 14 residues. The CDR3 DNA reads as TGTGCCAGCAGCTTAGCAGGGAGAAGCGGTGAGCAGTTCTTC. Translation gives CASSLAGRSGEQFF.

CDR3: CASSLVSRQGAKYNEQFF. CDR3 coding DNA: TGTGCCAGCAGCTTAGTCTCGAGACAGGGGGCGAAGTACAATGAGCAGTTCTTC. V usage is TRBV7-8 and J usage is TRBJ2-1, with TRBD1 matching 10 bases. With 1 base clipped from V and 4 bases from J, the junction kept 10 bases outside the gene matches. CDR1 is SGHVS and CDR2 is FQNEAQ in the germline V gene. The CDR3 contains 18 residues.

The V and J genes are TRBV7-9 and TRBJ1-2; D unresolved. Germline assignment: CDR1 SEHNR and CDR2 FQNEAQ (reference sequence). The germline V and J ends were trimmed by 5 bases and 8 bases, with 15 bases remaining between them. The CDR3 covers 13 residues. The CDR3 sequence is CASSPNSGSGYTF. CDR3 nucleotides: TGTGCCAGCAGCCCCAACTCCGGGAGCGGCTACACCTTC.

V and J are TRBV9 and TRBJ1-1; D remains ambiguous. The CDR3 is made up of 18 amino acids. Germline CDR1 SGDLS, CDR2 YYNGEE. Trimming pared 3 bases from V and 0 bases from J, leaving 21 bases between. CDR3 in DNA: TGTGCCAGCAGCGATATAACACCCTCAGGTTACCTGAACACTGAAGCTTTCTTT. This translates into CASSDITPSGYLNTEAFF. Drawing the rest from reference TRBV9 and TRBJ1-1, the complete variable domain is DSGVTQTPKHLITATGQRVTLRCSPRSGDLSVYWYQQSLDQGLQFLIQYYNGEERAKGNILERFSAQQFPDLHSELNLSSLELGDSALYFCASSDITPSGYLNTEAFFGQGTRLTVV.

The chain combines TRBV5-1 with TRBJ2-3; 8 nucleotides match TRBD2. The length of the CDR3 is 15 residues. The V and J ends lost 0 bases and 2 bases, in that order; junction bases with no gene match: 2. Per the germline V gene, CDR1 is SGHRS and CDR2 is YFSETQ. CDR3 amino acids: CASSLERGFTDTQYF. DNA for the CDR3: TGCGCCAGCAGCTTGGAGCGGGGGTTCACAGATACGCAGTATTTT.

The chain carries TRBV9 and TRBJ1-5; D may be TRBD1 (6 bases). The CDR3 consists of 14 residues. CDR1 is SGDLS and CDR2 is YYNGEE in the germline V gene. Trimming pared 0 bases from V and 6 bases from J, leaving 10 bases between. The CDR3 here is CASSVDGGVQPQHF. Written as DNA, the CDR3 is TGTGCCAGCAGCGTAGATGGGGGCGTTCAGCCCCAGCATTTT.

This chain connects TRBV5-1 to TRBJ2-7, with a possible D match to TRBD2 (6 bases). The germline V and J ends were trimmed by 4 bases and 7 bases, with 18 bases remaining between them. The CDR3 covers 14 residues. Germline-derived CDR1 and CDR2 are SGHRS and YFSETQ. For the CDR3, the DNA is TGCGCCAGCAGCCCTACTAGCCCAAAGCAGGAGCAGTACTTC. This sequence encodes CASSPTSPKQEQYF.